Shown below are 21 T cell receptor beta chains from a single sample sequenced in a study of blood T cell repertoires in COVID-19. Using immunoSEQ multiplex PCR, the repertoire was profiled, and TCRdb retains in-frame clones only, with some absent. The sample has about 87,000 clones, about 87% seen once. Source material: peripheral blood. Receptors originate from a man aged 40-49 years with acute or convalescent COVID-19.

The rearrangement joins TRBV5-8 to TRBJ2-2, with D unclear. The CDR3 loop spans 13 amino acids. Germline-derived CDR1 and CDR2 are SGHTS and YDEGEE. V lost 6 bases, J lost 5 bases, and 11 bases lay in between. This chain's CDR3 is CASTQAWTGELFF. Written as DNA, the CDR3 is TGTGCCAGCACCCAGGCGTGGACCGGGGAGCTGTTTTTT.

CDR3: CASSLDVRQGSAYGYTF. CDR3 nucleotides: TGTGCCAGCAGCTTAGATGTGCGACAGGGTTCCGCCTATGGCTACACCTTC. V gene TRBV11-2 combines with J gene TRBJ1-2, with 7 bases matching TRBD1. CDR1 and CDR2 from the germline V gene are SGHAT and FQNNGV. The CDR3 runs 17 residues. V lost 0 bases to trimming and J lost 4 bases; unmatched junction nucleotides: 11.

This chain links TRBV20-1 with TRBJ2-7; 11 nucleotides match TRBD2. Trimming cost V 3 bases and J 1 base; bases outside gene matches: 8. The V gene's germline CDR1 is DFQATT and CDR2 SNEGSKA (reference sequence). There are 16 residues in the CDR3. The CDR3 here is CSASSSGRAWSYEQYF. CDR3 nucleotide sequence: TGCAGTGCTAGTAGTAGCGGGAGGGCCTGGTCCTACGAGCAGTACTTC.

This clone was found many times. CDR3 in DNA: TGTGCCTGGAGTGTACCGGGGGGATGGGGGTACAATGAGCAGTTCTTC. Protein: CAWSVPGGWGYNEQFF. The rearrangement uses TRBV30 and TRBJ2-1, with 7 bases lining up with TRBD2. The V segment lost 0 bases and the J segment 4 bases; nucleotides outside the gene matches: 9. Per germline, CDR1 GTSNPN and CDR2 SVGIG (reference sequence). This CDR3 spans 16 amino acids.

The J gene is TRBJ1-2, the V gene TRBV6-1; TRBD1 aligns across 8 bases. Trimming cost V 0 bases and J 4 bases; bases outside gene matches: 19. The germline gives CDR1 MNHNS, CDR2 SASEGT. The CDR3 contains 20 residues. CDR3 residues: CASSEAVQGALGYWGYGYTF. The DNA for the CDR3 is TGTGCCAGCAGTGAAGCGGTGCAGGGGGCCCTAGGATACTGGGGCTATGGCTACACCTTC.

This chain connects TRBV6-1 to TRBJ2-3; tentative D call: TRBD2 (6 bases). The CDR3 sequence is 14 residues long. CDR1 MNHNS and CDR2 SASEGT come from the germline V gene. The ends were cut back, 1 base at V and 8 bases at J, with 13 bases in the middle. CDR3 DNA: TGTGCCAGCAGTGAAGGGAGGGCCCCTGTTACGCAGTATTTT. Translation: CASSEGRAPVTQYF.

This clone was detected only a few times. The CDR3 protein is CASSQPSLAGGPKGNEQYF. For the CDR3, the DNA is TGCGCCAGCAGCCAACCATCCCTAGCGGGAGGGCCGAAGGGCAACGAGCAGTACTTC. The chain couples TRBV4-1 to TRBJ2-7; TRBD2 matches at 12 bases. The CDR3 spans 19 residues. V gave up 2 bases and J gave up 5 bases; unmatched junction bases: 16. Germline V CDR1 and CDR2: MGHRA, YSYEKL.

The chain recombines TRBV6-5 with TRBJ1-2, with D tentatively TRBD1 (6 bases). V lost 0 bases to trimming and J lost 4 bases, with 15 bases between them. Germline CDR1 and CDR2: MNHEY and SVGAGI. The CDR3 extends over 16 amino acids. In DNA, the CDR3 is TGTGCCAGCAGTTACTCTCGATCGTGGGGGCTCTATGGCTACACCTTC. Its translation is CASSYSRSWGLYGYTF.

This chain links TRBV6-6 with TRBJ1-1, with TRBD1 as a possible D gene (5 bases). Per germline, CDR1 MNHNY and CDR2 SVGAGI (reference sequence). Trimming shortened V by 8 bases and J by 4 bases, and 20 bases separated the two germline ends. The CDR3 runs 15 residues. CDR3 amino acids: CASASTGEGSTEAFF. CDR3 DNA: TGTGCCAGCGCCTCGACGGGGGAGGGGAGCACTGAAGCTTTCTTT.

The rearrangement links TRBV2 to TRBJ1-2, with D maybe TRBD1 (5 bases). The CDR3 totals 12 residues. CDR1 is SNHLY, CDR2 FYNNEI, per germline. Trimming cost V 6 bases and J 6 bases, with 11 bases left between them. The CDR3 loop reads CASSVRGDGYTF. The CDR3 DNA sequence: TGTGCCAGCAGCGTAAGGGGCGATGGCTACACCTTC.

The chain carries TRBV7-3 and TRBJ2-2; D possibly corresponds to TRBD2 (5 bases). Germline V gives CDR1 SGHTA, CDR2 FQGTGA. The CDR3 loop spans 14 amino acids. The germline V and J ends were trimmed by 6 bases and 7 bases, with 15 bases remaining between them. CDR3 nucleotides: TGTGCCAGCAGTTCGGGATCCGCGGTCGGGGAGCTGTTTTTT. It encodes CASSSGSAVGELFF.

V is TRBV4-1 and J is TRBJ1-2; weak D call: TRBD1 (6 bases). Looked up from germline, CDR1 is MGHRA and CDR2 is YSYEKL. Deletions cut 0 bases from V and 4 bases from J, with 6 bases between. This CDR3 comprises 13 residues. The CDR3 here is CASSQEQGYGYTF. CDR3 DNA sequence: TGCGCCAGCAGCCAAGAACAGGGCTATGGCTACACCTTC.

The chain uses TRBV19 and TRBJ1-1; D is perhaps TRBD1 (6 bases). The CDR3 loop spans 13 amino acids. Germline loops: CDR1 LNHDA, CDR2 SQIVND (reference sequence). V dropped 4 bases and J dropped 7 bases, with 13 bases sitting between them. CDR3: CASSTTGWSEAFF. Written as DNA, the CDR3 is TGTGCCAGTAGTACGACAGGCTGGAGTGAAGCTTTCTTT.

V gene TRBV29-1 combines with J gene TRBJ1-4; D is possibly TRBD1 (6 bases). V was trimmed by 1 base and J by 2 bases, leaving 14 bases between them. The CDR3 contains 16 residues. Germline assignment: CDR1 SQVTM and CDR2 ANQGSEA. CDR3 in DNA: TGCAGCGTTGAAGGGTCAGGGGTATTGACTAATGAAAAACTGTTTTTT. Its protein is CSVEGSGVLTNEKLFF.

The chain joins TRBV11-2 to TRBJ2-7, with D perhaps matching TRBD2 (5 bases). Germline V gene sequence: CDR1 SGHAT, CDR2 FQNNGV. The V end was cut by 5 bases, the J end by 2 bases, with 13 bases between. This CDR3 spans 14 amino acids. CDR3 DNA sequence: TGTGCCAGCAGCCCGGGCAGCGGTGCCTACGAGCAGTACTTC. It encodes CASSPGSGAYEQYF.

CDR3 DNA sequence: TGTGCCAGCAGCTCTACATCGAGTTCGGGTACTTCACCCCTCCACTTT. Its protein product is CASSSTSSSGTSPLHF. The chain employs TRBV3-1 (or the pseudogene TRBV3-2) and TRBJ1-6; no clear D gene. V lost 5 bases and J 9 bases, leaving 20 bases between the germline ends. This CDR3 region has 16 residues. Germline V gene sequence: CDR1 LGHDT, CDR2 YNNKEL (reference sequence).

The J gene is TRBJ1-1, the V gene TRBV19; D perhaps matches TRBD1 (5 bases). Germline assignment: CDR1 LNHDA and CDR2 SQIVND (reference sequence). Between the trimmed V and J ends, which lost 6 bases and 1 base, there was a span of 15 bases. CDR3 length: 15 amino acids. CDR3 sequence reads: CASRPDIVPNTEAFF. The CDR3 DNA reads TGTGCCAGTAGGCCGGACATCGTACCGAACACTGAAGCTTTCTTT.

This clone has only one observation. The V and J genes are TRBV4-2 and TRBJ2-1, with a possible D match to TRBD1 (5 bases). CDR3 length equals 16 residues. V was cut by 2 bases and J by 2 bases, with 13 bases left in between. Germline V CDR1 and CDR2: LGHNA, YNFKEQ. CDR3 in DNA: TGTGCCAGCAGCCAATACAGACAGACCCCCTACAATGAGCAGTTCTTC. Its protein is CASSQYRQTPYNEQFF.

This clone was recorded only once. CDR3 sequence reads: CARTTRDRAETQYF. The CDR3 DNA sequence: TGTGCCAGAACGACTCGGGACAGGGCTGAGACCCAGTACTTC. This chain links TRBV3-1 (or the pseudogene TRBV3-2) with TRBJ2-5; TRBD1 aligns across 9 bases. The germline V gene has CDR1 LGHDT and CDR2 YNNKEL (reference sequence). Trimming at V came to 9 bases and at J to 5 bases, leaving 10 bases not matched to a gene. This CDR3 is 14 amino acids long.

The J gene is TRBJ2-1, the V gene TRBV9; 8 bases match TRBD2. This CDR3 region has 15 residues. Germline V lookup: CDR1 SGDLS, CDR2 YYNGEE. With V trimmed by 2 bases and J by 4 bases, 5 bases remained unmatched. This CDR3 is CASSVSGTGYNEQFF. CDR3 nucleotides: TGTGCCAGCAGCGTTAGCGGGACCGGATACAATGAGCAGTTCTTC.

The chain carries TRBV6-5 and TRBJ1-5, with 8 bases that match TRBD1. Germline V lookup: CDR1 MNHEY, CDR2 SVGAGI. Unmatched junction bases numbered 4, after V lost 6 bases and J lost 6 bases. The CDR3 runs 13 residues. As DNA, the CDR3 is TGTGCCAGCAGCGCGACAGGGGTTCAGCCCCAGCATTTT. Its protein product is CASSATGVQPQHF.